What follows are 14 T cell receptor beta chains derived from one specimen sequenced in a study of shared clonotypes between healthy human individuals. Sequencing used immunoSEQ multiplex PCR; TCRdb keeps in-frame clones, though not all of them. This table holds a few hundred thousand clones, 95% to 98% found once. Source material: naive CD4+ T cells sorted from blood. The subset denotes: CD45RA+ positively selected. These receptors were obtained from a woman in her 30s in good health.

V is TRBV7-2 and J is TRBJ2-1, with 9 bases lining up with TRBD2. In germline, CDR1 is SGHTA, CDR2 FQGNSA. With 1 base clipped from V and 8 bases from J, the junction kept 6 bases outside the gene matches. This CDR3 region has 15 residues. The CDR3 nucleotides read TGTGCCAGCAGCTTAGGGTTAGCGGGAGACGATGAGCAGTTCTTC. Its translation: CASSLGLAGDDEQFF.

The chain combines TRBV5-8 with TRBJ2-4, with 11 nucleotides matching TRBD1. The CDR3 is 14 residues long. J was trimmed by 7 bases and V by 4 bases; bases with no gene match: 4. Germline V lookup: CDR1 SGHTS, CDR2 YDEGEE. The CDR3 DNA is TGTGCCAGCAGCCAAGGACAGGGGGCGAACATTCAGTACTTC. Translating it yields CASSQGQGANIQYF. Looking up the rest from reference TRBV5-8 and TRBJ2-4 gives the full variable domain: EAGVTQSPTHLIKTRGQQATLRCSPISGHTSVYWYQQALGLGLQFLLWYDEGEERNRGNFPPRFSGRQFPNYSSELNVNALELEDSALYLCASSQGQGANIQYFGAGTRLSVL.

The chain has TRBV28 and TRBJ2-7; 7 positions agree with TRBD2. This CDR3 comprises 12 residues. Germline V lookup: CDR1 MDHEN, CDR2 SYDVKM. V was clipped by 5 bases and J by 3 bases; unmatched bases: 1. The CDR3 DNA sequence: TGTGCCAGCAGTGCTAGCGGCTACGAGCAGTACTTC. Protein: CASSASGYEQYF. Drawing the rest from reference TRBV28 and TRBJ2-7, the complete variable domain is DVKVTQSSRYLVKRTGEKVFLECVQDMDHENMFWYRQDPGLGLRLIYFSYDVKMKEKGDIPEGYSVSREKKERFSLILESASTNQTSMYLCASSASGYEQYFGPGTRLTVT.

The V call is TRBV28, the J call TRBJ1-4; the D is unclear. This CDR3 has 15 residues. Germline-derived CDR1 and CDR2 are MDHEN and SYDVKM. Trimming left V 1 base short and J 0 bases short, with 6 bases between. The CDR3 reads CASSLLQPTNEKLFF. For the CDR3, the DNA is TGTGCCAGCAGTTTATTACAACCAACTAATGAAAAACTGTTTTTT.

The gene calls are TRBV13 and TRBJ1-1; D unresolved. The CDR3 extends over 15 amino acids. Germline lookup yields CDR1 PRHDT and CDR2 FYEKMQ (reference sequence). Trimming cost V 6 bases and J 3 bases, with 17 bases left between them. For the CDR3, the DNA is TGTGCCAGCAGGGGGATCTTACCACTACACACTGAAGCTTTCTTT. This translates into CASRGILPLHTEAFF.

The genes are TRBV5-4 and TRBJ2-5, with a tentative D call TRBD2 (5 bases). Trimming left V 2 bases short and J 1 base short, with 9 bases between. The germline gives CDR1 SGHNT, CDR2 YYREEE (reference sequence). The CDR3 is made up of 14 amino acids. The chain's CDR3 is CASSFGAVQETQYF. CDR3 DNA: TGTGCCAGCAGCTTTGGAGCGGTCCAAGAGACCCAGTACTTC. Based on the CDR3 plus reference TRBV5-4 and TRBJ2-5, the full variable domain is ETGVTQSPTHLIKTRGQQVTLRCSSQSGHNTVSWYQQALGQGPQFIFQYYREEENGRGNFPPRFSGLQFPNYSSELNVNALELDDSALYLCASSFGAVQETQYFGPGTRLLVL.

V gene TRBV14 combines with J gene TRBJ1-2, with D tentatively TRBD1 (6 bases). The ends were cut back, 2 bases at V and 6 bases at J, with 10 bases in the middle. The CDR3 covers 13 residues. Germline CDR1 and CDR2: SGHDN and FVKESK. This CDR3 is CASSQQQGNGYTF. The CDR3 nucleotides are TGTGCCAGCAGCCAACAACAGGGAAATGGCTACACCTTC.

The chain recombines TRBV7-9 with TRBJ2-3, with D possibly being TRBD2 (5 bases). Germline V gives CDR1 SEHNR, CDR2 FQNEAQ (reference sequence). This CDR3 has 14 amino acids. The V gene lost 5 bases and the J gene lost 0 bases, with 9 bases spanning the gap. Here the CDR3 DNA reads TGTGCCAGCAGCCAAAGAGGGAGCACAGATACGCAGTATTTT. Translated: CASSQRGSTDTQYF.

In its sample, this clone was seen a few times. The chain has TRBV28 and TRBJ1-1; no clear D gene. The V end lost 3 bases, the J end lost 5 bases, and 7 bases lay between the germline ends. The V gene's germline CDR1 is MDHEN and CDR2 SYDVKM. The CDR3 spans 12 residues. CDR3 nucleotides: TGTGCCAGCAGTTTTTATCCGACTGAAGCTTTCTTT. It is translated as CASSFYPTEAFF.

The chain has TRBV18 and TRBJ2-6; 7 bases align to TRBD1. The CDR3 totals 17 residues. Germline-derived CDR1 and CDR2 are KGHSH and LQKENI. The ends lost 2 bases at V and 3 bases at J; junction bases unmatched: 7. Here the CDR3 reads CASSPWTGSLGANVLTF. The CDR3, as DNA: TGTGCCAGCTCACCATGGACAGGATCTCTTGGGGCCAACGTCCTGACTTTC.

The chain links TRBV28 to TRBJ2-3; TRBD2 might be the D (6 bases). Germline CDR1 and CDR2: MDHEN and SYDVKM. The CDR3 is made up of 16 amino acids. V lost 5 bases and J lost 8, with 23 bases in between. The CDR3 DNA sequence: TGTGCCAGCAGTAACTTCTCTCCGGGACTCCGGAGTACGCAGTATTTT. It translates to CASSNFSPGLRSTQYF.

The gene calls are TRBV11-2 and TRBJ2-6; D is unclear. V gave up 1 base and J gave up 1 base, with 8 bases separating them. The CDR3 has 16 amino acids. Germline-derived CDR1 and CDR2 are SGHAT and FQNNGV. The CDR3 spells CASSLGLVSGANVLTF. DNA of the CDR3: TGTGCCAGCAGCTTAGGGCTTGTATCTGGGGCCAACGTCCTGACTTTC.

This rearrangement joins TRBV6-5 to TRBJ1-2; 8 bases match TRBD1. Per germline, CDR1 MNHEY and CDR2 SVGAGI. Unmatched junction bases numbered 2, after V lost 0 bases and J lost 5 bases. CDR3 size: 14 residues. The CDR3: CASSYSWTGYGYTF. CDR3 sequence (DNA): TGTGCCAGCAGTTACTCCTGGACAGGGTATGGCTACACCTTC.

This chain uses TRBV28 with TRBJ1-2; a weak D match, TRBD1 (5 bases). CDR1 is MDHEN and CDR2 is SYDVKM in the germline V gene. The CDR3 loop spans 15 amino acids. V lost 4 bases to trimming and J lost 7 bases, with 19 bases between them. For the CDR3, the DNA is TGTGCCAGCAGTTCATACACATACAGCCAGGGTGGCTACACCTTC. This translates into CASSSYTYSQGGYTF.